Below, 22 T cell receptor beta chains from the same sample are listed, as sequenced in a study of cytomegalovirus exposure and HLA in healthy donors. PCR involved 60 Vbeta and 13 Jbeta primers. Assay used: immunoSEQ multiplex PCR; TCRdb lists only in-frame clones, some missing. The sample records some 96,000 clones, around 64% being singletons. Material for sequencing was PBMCs. These receptor sequences come from a man between 60 and 70 years old in good health and CMV-seronegative.

This clone was seen a few times. The chain uses TRBV5-6 and TRBJ2-1, with D tentatively TRBD2 (6 bases). The CDR3 length is 16 residues. V lost 4 bases, J lost 5 bases, and 19 bases lay in between. CDR1 is SGHDT, CDR2 YYEEEE, per germline. Here the CDR3 reads CASSLTEGFRNNEQFF. The DNA for the CDR3 is TGTGCCAGCAGCCTAACGGAGGGCTTCAGAAACAATGAGCAGTTCTTC.

The chain joins TRBV11-2 to TRBJ2-7; possibly TRBD1 for D (5 bases). CDR3 length: 13 amino acids. Trimming shortened V by 4 bases and J by 3 bases, and 10 bases separated the two germline ends. Germline V CDR1 and CDR2: SGHAT, FQNNGV. The CDR3 here is CASSSDRNYEQYF. The CDR3 DNA follows: TGTGCCAGCAGCTCCGACAGAAACTACGAGCAGTACTTC.

This clone was seen a few times. The CDR3 reads CASSPGPGGAMNEQFF. DNA of the CDR3: TGCGCCAGCAGCCCAGGTCCTGGGGGGGCCATGAATGAGCAGTTCTTC. This sequence joins TRBV4-1 and TRBJ2-1; possible D gene TRBD2, 7 bases. V was trimmed by 4 bases and J by 7 bases, leaving 20 bases between them. Germline V CDR1 and CDR2: MGHRA, YSYEKL. The CDR3 length is 16 residues.

This clone was seen a few times. The rearrangement uses TRBV11-2 and TRBJ2-1, with a tentative D call TRBD2 (5 bases). V dropped 4 bases and J dropped 9 bases, with 13 bases sitting between them. The CDR3 has 13 residues. Germline CDR1 and CDR2: SGHAT and FQNNGV. The CDR3 spells CASSSTILGEQFF. The CDR3 coding sequence is TGTGCCAGCAGCTCGACTATTCTAGGTGAGCAGTTCTTC.

In its sample, this clone was seen a few times. The V gene is TRBV28, the J gene TRBJ1-2; maybe TRBD1 (5 bases). V lost 6 bases and J 5 bases, leaving 13 bases between the germline ends. The germline gives CDR1 MDHEN, CDR2 SYDVKM. The CDR3 is 13 residues long. The CDR3 loop is CASSPPGEYGYTF. The DNA for the CDR3 is TGTGCCAGCAGCCCTCCGGGGGAATATGGCTACACCTTC.

This clone is judged medium-sized (0.01 to 0.1%). V is TRBV29-1 and J is TRBJ2-7; 7 bases are shared with TRBD1. J lost 6 bases, V lost 4 bases, and 15 bases had no gene match. Germline V gene data show CDR1 as SQVTM and CDR2 as ANQGSEA. There are 15 residues in the CDR3. CDR3 DNA: TGCAGCGTTGCCCTCCGGGACAGCTCATCAGGCGAGCAGTACTTC. This codes for CSVALRDSSSGEQYF.

The rearrangement joins TRBV6-5 to TRBJ2-7, with a possible D match to TRBD1 (8 bases). Between the trimmed V and J ends, which lost 6 bases and 3 bases, there was a span of 15 bases. Germline CDR1 MNHEY, CDR2 SVGAGI. This CDR3 contains 14 residues. The CDR3 bases are TGTGCCAGCAGATTAACAGGGGGGGACTACGAGCAGTACTTC. The encoded protein is CASRLTGGDYEQYF.

V gene TRBV27 combines with J gene TRBJ2-2; the match to TRBD1 covers 8 bases. The CDR3 runs 15 residues. CDR1 is MNHEY, CDR2 SMNVEV, per germline (reference sequence). After removal of 7 bases from V and 2 bases from J, the junction contained 6 bases not matched to a gene. CDR3 sequence reads: CASTLTGGNTGELFF. CDR3 sequence (DNA): TGTGCCAGCACCTTAACAGGGGGAAACACCGGGGAGCTGTTTTTT.

This clone was seen a single time. The gene calls are TRBV7-3 and TRBJ2-1, with TRBD2 identical over 7 bases. CDR1 SGHTA and CDR2 FQGTGA come from the germline V gene. The CDR3 loop spans 16 amino acids. V trimming: 8 bases; J trimming: 0 bases; junction bases outside the gene matches: 10. The DNA of the CDR3 is TGTGCCAGCTCGCGGGACTACTCATCCTCCTACAATGAGCAGTTCTTC. It yields the protein CASSRDYSSSYNEQFF.

As for this clone: The junction and the germline gene differ at one end; a read error may be behind it. The chain recombines TRBV12-5 with TRBJ2-2; 8 nucleotides align to TRBD1. The CDR3 runs 18 residues. Germline loops: CDR1 LGHNT, CDR2 FRNRAP. The CDR3 protein is CASVLDRAYSANTGELFF. For the CDR3, the DNA is TGTGCTAGTGTTTTGGACAGGGCCTATTCCGCGAACACCGGGGAGCTGTTTTTT.

This sequence joins TRBV25-1 and TRBJ2-1; D is unresolved. Germline V gene sequence: CDR1 MGHDK, CDR2 SYGVNS. V was clipped by 5 bases and J by 0 bases, with 8 bases between them. The CDR3 contains 14 residues. The CDR3 region has the DNA TGTGCCAGCAGTATTGGCGGCTCCTACAATGAGCAGTTCTTC. This gives the protein CASSIGGSYNEQFF.

This clone occurred a few times. The genes are TRBV18 and TRBJ1-1; D unresolved. Germline lookup yields CDR1 KGHSH and CDR2 LQKENI. This CDR3 has 13 residues. Trimming removed 6 bases from V and 6 bases from J, with 14 bases in between. The CDR3 here is CASSNFPRSEAFF. The DNA of the CDR3 is TGTGCCAGCTCGAATTTCCCCCGGTCTGAAGCTTTCTTT.

CDR3 protein: CASSPGSGELFF. The CDR3 nucleotides are TGTGCCAGCAGTCCAGGGTCCGGGGAGCTGTTTTTT. The rearrangement joins TRBV28 to TRBJ2-2, with D possibly being TRBD1 (5 bases). V was pared by 5 bases and J by 6 bases, with 7 bases between. Germline loops: CDR1 MDHEN, CDR2 SYDVKM. This CDR3 contains 12 residues.

This clone was counted between two and nine times. This chain links TRBV5-6 with TRBJ2-7; D is unresolved. Germline loops: CDR1 SGHDT, CDR2 YYEEEE. The CDR3 totals 13 residues. V lost 2 bases, J lost 4 bases, and 10 bases lay in between. The CDR3, as DNA: TGTGCCAGCAGCTTAGGAGACTTATACGAGCAGTACTTC. Its protein is CASSLGDLYEQYF.

This clone showed up just a few times. V and J are TRBV6-1 and TRBJ1-1; D is undetermined. The length of the CDR3 is 13 residues. Trimming pared 3 bases from V and 1 base from J, leaving 6 bases between. The germline gives CDR1 MNHNS, CDR2 SASEGT. In DNA form, the CDR3 reads TGTGCCAGCAGTGACTCACAGAACACTGAAGCTTTCTTT. Protein: CASSDSQNTEAFF.

The rearrangement joins TRBV5-1 to TRBJ1-3; D is undetermined. Germline CDR1 is SGHRS and CDR2 is YFSETQ. Trimming left V 0 bases short and J 5 bases short, with 3 bases between. This CDR3 has 12 residues. DNA of the CDR3: TGCGCCAGCAGCTTGGACAGAAACACCATATATTTT. Translating gives CASSLDRNTIYF.

The chain links TRBV5-6 to TRBJ2-1, with D possibly being TRBD2 (5 bases). The CDR3 is made up of 13 amino acids. With 10 bases removed from V and 6 bases from J, the gap between germline ends came to 17 bases. The V gene's germline CDR1 is SGHDT and CDR2 YYEEEE. CDR3 sequence (DNA): TGTGCCTCTCAACGGGAAGGTTTCAATGAGCAGTTCTTC. Protein product: CASQREGFNEQFF.

V gene TRBV12-5 combines with J gene TRBJ2-7, with D possibly TRBD2 on 5 matching bases. Trimming took off 5 bases at V and 2 bases at J, with 10 bases between the two ends. In germline, CDR1 is LGHNT, CDR2 FRNRAP. The CDR3 totals 13 residues. The CDR3: CASGAAEAYEQYF. The CDR3 coding sequence is TGTGCTAGTGGTGCGGCGGAGGCCTACGAGCAGTACTTC.

J is TRBJ1-2 and V is TRBV5-4, with a tentative D call TRBD1 (6 bases). CDR1 and CDR2 from the germline V gene are SGHNT and YYREEE (reference sequence). The ends were cut back, 0 bases at V and 5 bases at J, with 8 bases in the middle. The CDR3 has 13 residues. CDR3 in DNA: TGTGCCAGCAGCTTGGAGACAGGATATGGCTACACCTTC. Protein sequence: CASSLETGYGYTF.

The chain is built from TRBV2 and TRBJ1-3; D may be TRBD1 (6 bases). This CDR3 contains 14 residues. The germline V and J ends were trimmed by 5 bases and 2 bases, with 10 bases remaining between them. Germline CDR1 reads SNHLY; CDR2 reads FYNNEI. CDR3 amino acids: CASSPGTPGNTIYF. The DNA of the CDR3 is TGTGCCAGCAGTCCCGGGACACCTGGAAACACCATATATTTT.

In its sample, this clone was seen once. The genes are TRBV5-6 and TRBJ2-6; maybe TRBD1 (5 bases). This CDR3 contains 17 residues. With 0 bases removed from V and 0 bases from J, the gap between germline ends came to 10 bases. CDR1 and CDR2 from the germline V gene are SGHDT and YYEEEE. The CDR3 DNA reads TGTGCCAGCAGCTTGGCACAGGTTCGCTCTGGGGCCAACGTCCTGACTTTC. This encodes CASSLAQVRSGANVLTF.

This clone has only a few counts. The J gene is TRBJ2-5, the V gene TRBV5-4, with TRBD2 matching over 7 bases. The CDR3 is 16 amino acids. The V segment lost 0 bases and the J segment 1 base; nucleotides outside the gene matches: 6. Germline V gene lookup returns CDR1 SGHNT and CDR2 YYREEE (reference sequence). CDR3 amino acids: CASSLARGGPQETQYF. In DNA form, the CDR3 reads TGTGCCAGCAGCTTGGCCCGCGGGGGTCCCCAAGAGACCCAGTACTTC. The full variable domain, rest sourced from reference TRBV5-4 and TRBJ2-5, is ETGVTQSPTHLIKTRGQQVTLRCSSQSGHNTVSWYQQALGQGPQFIFQYYREEENGRGNFPPRFSGLQFPNYSSELNVNALELDDSALYLCASSLARGGPQETQYFGPGTRLLVL.